This T cell receptor (beta chain) emerged from a study of molecular identifiers for immune sequencing clone quantification. Broader study findings: Spiked Jurkat TCR RNA from one cell was reportedly detectable among roughly 910,000 naive cells.

Based on a CD8+CD4-CCR7+CD45RA+ profile, naive CD8 T cells were sorted. Using its own MiXCR run on the PCR reads, TCRdb lists one record per CDR3 protein. The sample has roughly 630,000 distinct CDR3 sequences; less than 30% are singletons. Germline assignment: CDR1 SGHDT and CDR2 YYEEEE. The ends were cut back, 1 base at V and 11 bases at J, with 15 bases in the middle. This CDR3 is 13 amino acids long. This clonotype came up many times. Its antigen is still unknown. V is TRBV5-6 and J is TRBJ1-1; possibly TRBD1 for D (5 bases). Specimen: naive CD8+ T cells from blood, with Jurkat cell RNA spiked in. Indicated subset: FACS-sorted CD8+CD4-CCR7+CD45RA+ naive T cells. The clonotype was recovered from a human donor in good health. Some libraries in this study had Jurkat cell RNA spiked in. The CDR3 spells CASSLWEGQSAFF. In DNA form, the CDR3 reads TGTGCCAGCAGCTTGTGGGAGGGGCAATCGGCTTTCTTT.